This TCR beta chain was profiled in a study of blood T cell repertoires in COVID-19. Trimming stripped 9 bases from V and 3 bases from J, with 15 bases between. CDR3 length: 14 amino acids. CDR1 is LGHNT, CDR2 FRNRAP, per germline. Those enrolled in Seattle joined during active infection and were followed longitudinally afterward. In the authors' workflow: Reference gene primer amplification gave nucleated cell count estimates. Method: immunoSEQ multiplex PCR; TCRdb's copy keeps in-frame clones and lacks some. The D gene and trimming were derived from the DNA, and the V and J assignments and clone size from that table. The sample has 200,000 to 250,000 clones; about nine tenths are singletons.

J is TRBJ1-3 and V is TRBV12-5; tentative D call: TRBD1 (6 bases). This clonotype was obtained from a man aged 25 to 40 with COVID-19, enrolled during active disease. The specimen was peripheral blood. CDR3 nucleotides: TGTGCTAGCAGGCTGGGGGCAGGTGGAAACACCATATATTTT. It yields the protein CASRLGAGGNTIYF. Together with reference TRBV12-5 and TRBJ1-3, the CDR3 gives the full variable domain: DARVTQTPRHKVTEMGQEVTMRCQPILGHNTVFWYRQTMMQGLELLAYFRNRAPLDDSGMPKDRFSAEMPDATLATLKIQPSEPRDSAVYFCASRLGAGGNTIYFGEGSWLTVV.